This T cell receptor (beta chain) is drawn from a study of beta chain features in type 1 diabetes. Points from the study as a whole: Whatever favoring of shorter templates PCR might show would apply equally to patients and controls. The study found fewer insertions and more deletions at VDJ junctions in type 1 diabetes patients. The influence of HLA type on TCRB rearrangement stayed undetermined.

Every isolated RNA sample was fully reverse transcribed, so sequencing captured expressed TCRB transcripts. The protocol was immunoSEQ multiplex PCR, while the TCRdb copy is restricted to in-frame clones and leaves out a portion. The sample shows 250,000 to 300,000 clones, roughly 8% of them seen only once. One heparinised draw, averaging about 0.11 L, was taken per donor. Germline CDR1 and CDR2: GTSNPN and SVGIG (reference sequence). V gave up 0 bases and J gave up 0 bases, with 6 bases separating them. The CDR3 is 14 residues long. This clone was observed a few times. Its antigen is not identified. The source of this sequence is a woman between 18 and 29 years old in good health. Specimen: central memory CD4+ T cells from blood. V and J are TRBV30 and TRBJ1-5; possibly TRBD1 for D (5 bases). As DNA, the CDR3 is TGTGCCTGGAGTGTGGACATTAGCAATCAGCCCCAGCATTTT. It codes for CAWSVDISNQPQHF.